This TCR beta chain appears in the sequencing data of a study of blood T cell repertoires in COVID-19. Repertoires were generated with immunoSEQ multiplex PCR, while TCRdb's copy carries only in-frame clones and drops some. The sample records 100,000 or so clones, around nine tenths being singletons. Germline CDR1 MDHEN, CDR2 SYDVKM. J was trimmed by 1 base and V by 6 bases; bases with no gene match: 5. This CDR3 comprises 14 residues. The material sequenced was peripheral blood. V gene TRBV28 combines with J gene TRBJ1-1; TRBD1 matches 7 bases. This clonotype was sampled from a woman between 45 and 65 years old in a cohort sampled during active COVID-19. This CDR3 reads CASSHGTANTEAFF. The CDR3 region has the DNA TGTGCCAGCAGCCACGGGACAGCGAACACTGAAGCTTTCTTT. Using reference TRBV28 and TRBJ1-1 for the parts outside the CDR3, the full variable domain is DVKVTQSSRYLVKRTGEKVFLECVQDMDHENMFWYRQDPGLGLRLIYFSYDVKMKEKGDIPEGYSVSREKKERFSLILESASTNQTSMYLCASSHGTANTEAFFGQGTRLTVV.